The 24 T cell receptor beta chains in this list originate from one sample, sequenced in a study of regulatory T cells in long-lasting Graves disease. Both iRepertoire HTBI primers and Arm-PCR of CDR3 regions were used to build the TCR beta libraries. Using its own MiXCR run on the multiplex PCR reads, TCRdb lists one record per CDR3 protein. This sample has roughly 400,000 distinct CDR3 sequences; around 23% occur once, and the top ten carry around an eighth. This sample's time point: persistent/refractory GD, antithyroid drugs over 5 years with positive TRAb. From RNA extracted from PBMCs, the TCR library was made. The sample here was peripheral blood mononuclear cells (PBMCs), taken when the disease was refractory, from a patient treated with antithyroid drugs. These receptors all stem from a female donor with Graves disease.

V is TRBV20-1 and J is TRBJ2-6; D perhaps matches TRBD2 (6 bases). Deletions cut 1 base from V and 9 bases from J, with 10 bases between. The CDR3 runs 13 residues. Germline CDR1 DFQATT, CDR2 SNEGSKA (reference sequence). As DNA, the CDR3 is TGCAGTGCTAGAGGACTAGGGTTCAACGTCCTGACTTTC. Its protein product is CSARGLGFNVLTF.

In its sample, this clonotype was seen a few times. The chain combines TRBV6-5 with TRBJ1-5, with D perhaps matching TRBD1 (5 bases). Germline V CDR1 and CDR2: MNHEY, SVGAGI. The CDR3 consists of 16 residues. V lost 4 bases and J 8 bases, leaving 21 bases between the germline ends. The CDR3 here is CASSSPAGGGGEPQHF. DNA of the CDR3: TGTGCCAGCAGTTCCCCCGCGGGAGGTGGGGGAGAGCCCCAGCATTTT.

This chain uses TRBV9 with TRBJ2-4; no reliable D call. Trimming shortened V by 6 bases and J by 0 bases, and 7 bases separated the two germline ends. CDR3 length equals 13 residues. Germline V gene sequence: CDR1 SGDLS, CDR2 YYNGEE. CDR3 residues: CASIRLAKNIQYF. The CDR3 coding sequence is TGTGCCAGCATAAGATTAGCCAAAAACATTCAGTACTTC.

This clonotype was seen repeatedly, ten times or more. This chain's CDR3 is CATYSPGASNYGYTF. CDR3 nucleotides: TGTGCCACCTACTCCCCGGGTGCATCTAACTATGGCTACACCTTC. The chain joins TRBV15 to TRBJ1-2; D is uncertain. This CDR3 has 15 amino acids. Germline CDR1 LNHNV, CDR2 YYDKDF (reference sequence). V lost 8 bases and J 0 bases, leaving 16 bases between the germline ends.

CDR3 in DNA: TGTGCCAGCAGTTTAAGATGGACTAGCGTAAACAATGAGCAGTTCTTC. This sequence encodes CASSLRWTSVNNEQFF. V gene TRBV28 combines with J gene TRBJ2-1; 9 bases align to TRBD2. The V gene's germline CDR1 is MDHEN and CDR2 SYDVKM. This CDR3 is 16 amino acids long. Trimming cost V 2 bases and J 5 bases; bases outside gene matches: 7.

V and J are TRBV5-1 and TRBJ2-3; D is ambiguous. This CDR3 comprises 15 residues. The germline CDR1 and CDR2 sequences are SGHRS and YFSETQ. V dropped 2 bases and J dropped 3 bases, with 13 bases sitting between them. Written as DNA, the CDR3 is TGCGCCAGCAGCTTATTCGGGTATACGACAGATACGCAGTATTTT. It codes for CASSLFGYTTDTQYF. Looking up the rest from reference TRBV5-1 and TRBJ2-3 gives the full variable domain: KAGVTQTPRYLIKTRGQQVTLSCSPISGHRSVSWYQQTPGQGLQFLFEYFSETQRNKGNFPGRFSGRQFSNSRSEMNVSTLELGDSALYLCASSLFGYTTDTQYFGPGTRLTVL.

At least ten counts were recorded for this clonotype. The V and J genes are TRBV12-3 or TRBV12-4 and TRBJ2-3, with a tentative D call TRBD2 (5 bases). CDR3 size: 12 residues. The germline V and J ends were trimmed by 2 bases and 13 bases, with 13 bases remaining between them. CDR3 in amino acids: CASSLYGEGEYF. The CDR3 region has the DNA TGTGCCAGCAGTTTATACGGCGAGGGAGAGTATTTT.

The chain has TRBV25-1 and TRBJ2-3, with D unclear. V lost 3 bases and J lost 6, with 13 bases in between. This CDR3 has 14 amino acids. Germline-derived CDR1 and CDR2 are MGHDK and SYGVNS. CDR3 DNA sequence: TGTGCCAGCAGTGACCCGGTTTTTCCCGATACGCAGTATTTT. It encodes CASSDPVFPDTQYF. The variable domain in full, with the rest retrieved from reference TRBV25-1 and TRBJ2-3, is EADIYQTPRYLVIGTGKKITLECSQTMGHDKMYWYQQDPGMELHLIHYSYGVNSTEKGDLSSESTVSRIRTEHFPLTLESARPSHTSQYLCASSDPVFPDTQYFGPGTRLTVL.

This clonotype was counted a few times. This may stem from a read error, because a much larger clone lies one nucleotide away. This sequence joins TRBV3-1 and TRBJ1-4; D ambiguous. The CDR3 totals 14 residues. V was trimmed by 4 bases and J by 0 bases, leaving 6 bases between them. The germline V gene has CDR1 LGHDT and CDR2 YNNKEL (reference sequence). The CDR3 nucleotides are TGTGCCAGCAGCCCCTTTGCAACTAATGAAAAACTGTTTTTT. This gives the protein CASSPFATNEKLFF.

V usage is TRBV29-1 and J usage is TRBJ2-3; a possible D gene is TRBD1 (5 bases). Germline loops: CDR1 SQVTM, CDR2 ANQGSEA. V was clipped by 0 bases and J by 0 bases, with 13 bases between them. The CDR3 spans 16 residues. This CDR3 reads CSVEEGQALSTDTQYF. In nucleotides, the CDR3 is TGCAGCGTTGAAGAGGGGCAGGCCCTTAGCACAGATACGCAGTATTTT.

There are many counts of this clonotype. V usage is TRBV28 and J usage is TRBJ2-7; the D is unclear. The CDR3 has 14 amino acids. CDR1 and CDR2 from the germline V gene are MDHEN and SYDVKM. V was trimmed by 6 bases and J by 1 base, leaving 13 bases between them. The CDR3 loop is CASRRLVGSYEQYF. The DNA of the CDR3 is TGTGCCAGCAGGAGGCTAGTAGGATCCTACGAGCAGTACTTC.

This clonotype was detected many times. The V and J genes are TRBV11-2 and TRBJ2-5; D may be TRBD1 or TRBD2 (7 bases each). Germline V gene sequence: CDR1 SGHAT, CDR2 FQNNGV. V lost 6 bases and J 7 bases, leaving 21 bases between the germline ends. CDR3 length: 15 amino acids. The CDR3 DNA sequence: TGTGCCAGCAGAGGGGGCGGGAGCGAAGTGGGGACCCAGTACTTC. Residues: CASRGGGSEVGTQYF.

The CDR3 protein is CAWTRDGSGNTIYF. CDR3 DNA sequence: TGTGCCTGGACTAGGGACGGCTCTGGAAACACCATATATTTT. V and J are TRBV30 and TRBJ1-3; weak D call: TRBD1 (5 bases). Germline loops: CDR1 GTSNPN, CDR2 SVGIG (reference sequence). This CDR3 comprises 14 residues. Between the trimmed V and J ends, which lost 4 bases and 0 bases, there was a span of 10 bases.

This clonotype was counted at least ten times. This chain connects TRBV11-1 to TRBJ2-2; tentatively, D is TRBD1 (6 bases). Germline assignment: CDR1 SGHAT and CDR2 FQDESV (reference sequence). The germline V and J ends were trimmed by 8 bases and 0 bases, with 7 bases remaining between them. The CDR3 is 13 amino acids. In DNA form, the CDR3 reads TGTGCCAGCCGGGACACGAACACCGGGGAGCTGTTTTTT. Its translation: CASRDTNTGELFF.

This sequence joins TRBV20-1 and TRBJ2-5, with a possible D match to TRBD2 (6 bases). The ends were cut back, 5 bases at V and 4 bases at J, with 14 bases in the middle. The CDR3 has 13 residues. Germline values: CDR1 DFQATT, CDR2 SNEGSKA (reference sequence). DNA of the CDR3: TGCAGTGCTTGGGGGGTAGAGGGAGAGACCCAGTACTTC. Amino acids: CSAWGVEGETQYF.

This clonotype was seen more than once but under ten times. The chain joins TRBV2 to TRBJ2-1; TRBD2 matches 11 bases. The V gene's germline CDR1 is SNHLY and CDR2 FYNNEI. Trimming took 4 bases from V and 9 from J; bases not matched to a gene: 5. The CDR3 consists of 14 residues. CDR3 sequence reads: CASSVTSGSGEQFF. The CDR3 DNA sequence: TGTGCCAGCAGTGTAACTAGCGGGAGTGGTGAGCAGTTCTTC.

Details on this clonotype: A much larger clone sits a single nucleotide away, making a read error possible. CDR3 in amino acids: CASSEPGLAGDEQHF. DNA of the CDR3: TGTGCCAGCAGTGAACCGGGACTAGCGGGAGACGAGCAGCACTTC. The J gene is TRBJ2-7, the V gene TRBV25-1, with 14 nucleotides matching TRBD2. The CDR3 is 15 residues long. Germline values: CDR1 MGHDK, CDR2 SYGVNS.

The rearrangement links TRBV4-1 to TRBJ1-2, with D possibly TRBD1 on 6 matching bases. The CDR3 consists of 14 residues. Germline V gene data show CDR1 as MGHRA and CDR2 as YSYEKL. The ends were cut back, 1 base at V and 5 bases at J, with 11 bases in the middle. The chain's CDR3 is CASSQVGTLYGYTF. The CDR3 bases are TGCGCCAGCAGCCAAGTTGGGACACTATATGGCTACACCTTC.

The chain recombines TRBV10-3 with TRBJ2-3; 8 nucleotides match TRBD2. Trimming at V came to 5 bases and at J to 0 bases, leaving 13 bases not matched to a gene. From germline, CDR1 is ENHRY and CDR2 SYGVKD. The CDR3 consists of 18 residues. CDR3 sequence: CAISKPPAGGPSTDTQYF. CDR3 in DNA: TGTGCCATCAGTAAGCCTCCGGCGGGAGGCCCTAGCACAGATACGCAGTATTTT.

The CDR3 sequence is CASSLTIAGDPGELFF. The DNA of the CDR3 is TGTGCCAGCAGTTTAACGATAGCGGGAGATCCCGGGGAGCTGTTTTTT. J is TRBJ2-2 and V is TRBV28, with 9 bases identical to TRBD2. CDR3 length equals 16 residues. Germline CDR1 is MDHEN and CDR2 is SYDVKM. Trimming removed 2 bases from V and 6 bases from J; junction bases left unmatched: 7.

The rearrangement joins TRBV6-1 to TRBJ2-1; 11 positions agree with TRBD2. The CDR3 spans 16 residues. Looked up from germline, CDR1 is MNHNS and CDR2 is SASEGT. With 5 bases clipped from V and 7 bases from J, the junction kept 10 bases outside the gene matches. This chain's CDR3 is CASSPWTSGYRNEQFF. CDR3 nucleotides: TGTGCCAGCAGTCCCTGGACTAGCGGGTACAGAAATGAGCAGTTCTTC.

This clonotype was found a few times. The chain carries TRBV9 and TRBJ1-5, with a tentative D call TRBD1 (5 bases). The CDR3 length is 14 residues. CDR1 and CDR2 (germline): SGDLS, YYNGEE. Trimming removed 0 bases at V and 2 bases at J, with 6 bases between. DNA of the CDR3: TGTGCCAGCAGCGTAGTACAGGGCAATCAGCCCCAGCATTTT. Translation: CASSVVQGNQPQHF.

CDR3 residues: CASSMGVMGEVTGELFF. Written as DNA, the CDR3 is TGTGCCAGTAGTATGGGGGTTATGGGGGAAGTCACCGGGGAGCTGTTTTTT. V and J are TRBV19 and TRBJ2-2; the D gene could be TRBD1 or TRBD2 (5 bases each). Trimming cost V 3 bases and J 4 bases, with 18 bases left between them. Per germline, CDR1 LNHDA and CDR2 SQIVND (reference sequence). This CDR3 is built from 17 residues.

In this sample, this clonotype turned up many times. CDR3 DNA: TGTGCCACCAGCAGGGACAGGAGCCCCTATGAAAAACTGTTTTTT. Encoded protein: CATSRDRSPYEKLFF. The rearrangement joins TRBV15 to TRBJ1-4, with 7 bases aligning to TRBD1. In germline, CDR1 is LNHNV, CDR2 YYDKDF (reference sequence). The V gene end was trimmed by 3 bases and the J gene end by 6 bases; junction bases not matched to a gene: 7. This CDR3 is built from 15 residues.